These 24 T cell receptor beta chains originate from one sample sequenced in a study of blood T cell repertoires in COVID-19. The protocol was immunoSEQ multiplex PCR, while the TCRdb copy is restricted to in-frame clones and leaves out a portion. The sample consists of 490,000 or so clones, approximately 90% of them appearing once. The specimen was PBMCs or T cells enriched from blood (not recorded which). These receptors were collected from a woman in her fifties or sixties who had recovered from COVID-19.

The chain joins TRBV5-1 to TRBJ1-1, with a possible D match to TRBD1 (6 bases). This CDR3 is built from 15 residues. The V end was cut by 4 bases, the J end by 4 bases, with 17 bases between. Per germline, CDR1 SGHRS and CDR2 YFSETQ. The CDR3 DNA sequence: TGCGCCAGCAGCGTCTCGGGACAAGATGGCACTGAAGCTTTCTTT. Amino acids: CASSVSGQDGTEAFF.

The chain is built from TRBV5-1 and TRBJ2-2; 9 bases match TRBD1. The ends lost 4 bases at V and 5 bases at J; junction bases unmatched: 6. Looked up from germline, CDR1 is SGHRS and CDR2 is YFSETQ. This CDR3 region has 15 residues. CDR3 bases: TGCGCCAGCAGCGTTACAGGGGGCTTAACCGGGGAGCTGTTTTTT. Translation gives CASSVTGGLTGELFF.

The J gene is TRBJ1-6, the V gene TRBV5-1, with D hard to call. Trimming took 0 bases from V and 9 from J, leaving 13 bases between them. Looked up from germline, CDR1 is SGHRS and CDR2 is YFSETQ. CDR3 size: 15 residues. CDR3 in amino acids: CASSLVTASVSPLHF. DNA for the CDR3: TGCGCCAGCAGCTTGGTGACTGCCTCAGTTTCACCCCTCCACTTT.

The rearrangement uses TRBV6-5 and TRBJ1-5; D uncertain. This CDR3 has 14 residues. The germline V gene has CDR1 MNHEY and CDR2 SVGAGI. The V end was cut by 6 bases, the J end by 4 bases, with 13 bases between. CDR3 DNA sequence: TGTGCCAGCAGGGGCCACAGTGATAATCAGCCCCAGCATTTT. This gives the protein CASRGHSDNQPQHF.

The gene calls are TRBV24-1 and TRBJ1-2, with 8 bases matching TRBD1. Per germline, CDR1 KGHDR and CDR2 SFDVKD. Trimming removed 3 bases from V and 6 bases from J; junction bases left unmatched: 5. The CDR3 is 14 residues long. This CDR3 reads CATSDEDREDGYTF. CDR3 nucleotides: TGTGCCACCAGTGATGAGGACAGGGAGGATGGCTACACCTTC.

This chain connects TRBV2 to TRBJ2-7, with D maybe TRBD2 (5 bases). Germline values: CDR1 SNHLY, CDR2 FYNNEI. The V and J ends lost 3 bases and 2 bases respectively, with 11 bases between them. This CDR3 has 14 amino acids. The CDR3 sequence is CASSDPTGTYEQYV. DNA of the CDR3: TGTGCCAGCAGTGACCCGACGGGAACCTACGAGCAGTACGTC.

This clone was counted a few times. CDR3 region: CASREEAGPSYEQYF. The CDR3 DNA sequence: TGTGCCAGCAGGGAGGAAGCGGGTCCCTCCTACGAGCAGTACTTC. The chain carries TRBV2 and TRBJ2-7; TRBD2 might be the D (6 bases). Per the germline V gene, CDR1 is SNHLY and CDR2 is FYNNEI. Trimming removed 6 bases at V and 0 bases at J, with 15 bases between. The CDR3 is made up of 15 amino acids.

The gene calls are TRBV12-3 or TRBV12-4 and TRBJ1-2; weak D call: TRBD1 (5 bases). V lost 7 bases to trimming and J lost 8 bases, with 14 bases between them. There are 12 residues in the CDR3. The CDR3 region is CASTGRVRGYTF. In DNA, the CDR3 is TGTGCCAGCACGGGCAGGGTGCGGGGCTACACCTTC.

The chain uses TRBV14 and TRBJ1-2, with 7 bases aligning to TRBD1. CDR1 is SGHDN and CDR2 is FVKESK in the germline V gene. V shed 4 bases and J 5 bases; nucleotides not matched to a gene: 7. The CDR3 has 14 residues. Here the CDR3 DNA reads TGTGCCAGCAGCCGGACTGACAGGGCGTATGGCTACACCTTC. Its translation: CASSRTDRAYGYTF.

The chain employs TRBV11-2 and TRBJ2-3; D may be TRBD1 (8 bases). The ends were cut back, 0 bases at V and 3 bases at J, with 13 bases in the middle. The CDR3 is made up of 16 amino acids. CDR1 is SGHAT, CDR2 FQNNGV, per germline. The CDR3 region has the DNA TGTGCCAGCAGCTTAGATGCACAGGGGGGGACAGATACGCAGTATTTT. Translation: CASSLDAQGGTDTQYF.

The rearrangement uses TRBV5-4 and TRBJ2-7; no clear D. Germline assignment: CDR1 SGHNT and CDR2 YYREEE (reference sequence). V gave up 3 bases and J gave up 0 bases, with 13 bases separating them. The CDR3 is made up of 15 amino acids. CDR3 DNA: TGTGCCAGCAGCTCGCCTACAGTTAGCTCCTACGAGCAGTACTTC. Translation gives CASSSPTVSSYEQYF.

This CDR3 is CASSLAGDYGYTF. CDR3 in DNA: TGTGCCAGCAGCTTAGCAGGGGACTATGGCTACACCTTC. The chain recombines TRBV11-2 with TRBJ1-2; tentatively, D is TRBD1 (6 bases). V lost 1 base and J 3 bases, leaving 6 bases between the germline ends. This CDR3 contains 13 residues. Per the germline V gene, CDR1 is SGHAT and CDR2 is FQNNGV.

This clone appeared a single time. The V gene is TRBV3-1 (or the pseudogene TRBV3-2), the J gene TRBJ1-6; perhaps TRBD1 as D (5 bases). Germline-derived CDR1 and CDR2 are LGHDT and YNNKEL (reference sequence). The V end lost 4 bases, the J end lost 4 bases, and 20 bases lay between the germline ends. The CDR3 is made up of 18 amino acids. The CDR3 sequence is CASSPQRQGPLYNSPLHF. CDR3 in DNA: TGTGCCAGCAGCCCCCAACGGCAGGGTCCGTTGTATAATTCACCCCTCCACTTT.

This clone is a singleton in its sample. The chain employs TRBV24-1 and TRBJ2-1; 11 bases are shared with TRBD1. V shed 1 base, J shed 5 bases, and the junction held 3 bases outside the gene matches. The CDR3 covers 16 residues. CDR1 and CDR2 (germline): KGHDR, SFDVKD. The CDR3 DNA is TGTGCCACCAGTGATTTTGGACAGGGGGCCAACAATGAGCAGTTCTTC. It specifies CATSDFGQGANNEQFF.

This chain uses TRBV23-1 with TRBJ1-5, with TRBD1 identical over 7 bases. TRBV23-1 is an open reading frame, and its role is uncertain. The CDR3 runs 20 residues. The V and J ends lost 6 bases and 0 bases, in that order; junction bases with no gene match: 20. The CDR3 loop is CASRLDRPIHQSYSNQPQHF. CDR3 nucleotide sequence: TGCGCCAGCAGATTGGACAGGCCCATACATCAATCTTATAGCAATCAGCCCCAGCATTTT.

This chain uses TRBV18 with TRBJ1-6; D may be TRBD1 (5 bases). Per the germline V gene, CDR1 is KGHSH and CDR2 is LQKENI. There are 16 residues in the CDR3. V was clipped by 5 bases and J by 7 bases, with 18 bases between them. CDR3 in DNA: TGTGCCAGCTCAGGCCGGGATACCCGGGGGAATTCACCCCTCCACTTT. Protein sequence: CASSGRDTRGNSPLHF.

The gene calls are TRBV3-1 (or the pseudogene TRBV3-2) and TRBJ1-1; 9 positions agree with TRBD1. Germline values: CDR1 LGHDT, CDR2 YNNKEL (reference sequence). Trimming at V came to 2 bases and at J to 1 base, leaving 2 bases not matched to a gene. CDR3 length: 15 residues. The CDR3 loop reads CASSQLTGGNTEAFF. The CDR3 nucleotides are TGTGCCAGCAGCCAACTGACAGGGGGGAACACTGAAGCTTTCTTT.

J is TRBJ1-2 and V is TRBV12-5; D not certain. The CDR3 covers 17 residues. Germline assignment: CDR1 LGHNT and CDR2 FRNRAP. The V gene lost 0 bases and the J gene lost 3 bases, with 17 bases spanning the gap. The CDR3 sequence: CASGLVPPIEGYYGYTF. As DNA, the CDR3 is TGTGCTAGTGGTTTGGTACCTCCAATTGAGGGCTACTATGGCTACACCTTC.

The chain joins TRBV30 to TRBJ1-1; possible D gene TRBD1, 5 bases. Trimming removed 4 bases at V and 0 bases at J, with 15 bases between. The CDR3 consists of 15 residues. Germline assignment: CDR1 GTSNPN and CDR2 SVGIG (reference sequence). CDR3 in DNA: TGTGCCTGGACGCCTTTAGGGACTATGAACACTGAAGCTTTCTTT. Encoded protein: CAWTPLGTMNTEAFF.

Remarks on this clone: Other DNA sequences in the same sample also yield this CDR3. The chain is built from TRBV5-1 and TRBJ1-1; 7 bases line up with TRBD1. Germline CDR1 reads SGHRS; CDR2 reads YFSETQ. This CDR3 comprises 14 residues. After removal of 4 bases from V and 4 bases from J, the junction contained 7 bases not matched to a gene. In DNA form, the CDR3 reads TGCGCCAGCAGCCTGCGACAGGGTGGCACTGAAGCTTTCTTT. Its protein is CASSLRQGGTEAFF.

The chain is built from TRBV6-5 and TRBJ1-1; the match to TRBD1 covers 7 bases. The junction had 9 bases not matched to a gene; V was cut back by 7 bases and J by 1 base. The germline V gene encodes CDR1 MNHEY and CDR2 SVGAGI. The CDR3 runs to 15 residues. CDR3 sequence (DNA): TGTGCCAGCATGGTCGGGACAGCCAAGAACACTGAAGCTTTCTTT. Translated, it gives CASMVGTAKNTEAFF.

Regarding this clone: One end of the junction does not line up with germline, which may come from a read error. This chain links TRBV7-7 with TRBJ1-3; no clear D gene. The germline gives CDR1 SSHAT, CDR2 FNYEAQ (reference sequence). The CDR3 covers 15 residues. This CDR3 reads CASSLGAGFGNTIYF. DNA for the CDR3: TGTGCTAGCAGCTTAGGAGCAGGCTTTGGAAACACCATATATTTT.

Only a few counts were recorded for this clone. V usage is TRBV19 and J usage is TRBJ2-3; D gene unclear. The CDR3 has 15 residues. Germline CDR1 reads LNHDA; CDR2 reads SQIVND (reference sequence). Trimming removed 5 bases from V and 6 bases from J, with 18 bases in between. The CDR3 protein is CASSPPRASRDTQYF. In DNA, the CDR3 is TGTGCCAGTAGTCCCCCCCGCGCGTCCAGGGATACGCAGTATTTT.

The V gene is TRBV13, the J gene TRBJ1-1, with a tentative D call TRBD1 (6 bases). Germline V CDR1 and CDR2: PRHDT, FYEKMQ (reference sequence). Trimming took off 10 bases at V and 4 bases at J, with 13 bases between the two ends. CDR3 length: 12 amino acids. In nucleotides, the CDR3 is TGTGCCACCCGAAGGGGGAGCACTGAAGCTTTCTTT. The encoded protein is CATRRGSTEAFF.